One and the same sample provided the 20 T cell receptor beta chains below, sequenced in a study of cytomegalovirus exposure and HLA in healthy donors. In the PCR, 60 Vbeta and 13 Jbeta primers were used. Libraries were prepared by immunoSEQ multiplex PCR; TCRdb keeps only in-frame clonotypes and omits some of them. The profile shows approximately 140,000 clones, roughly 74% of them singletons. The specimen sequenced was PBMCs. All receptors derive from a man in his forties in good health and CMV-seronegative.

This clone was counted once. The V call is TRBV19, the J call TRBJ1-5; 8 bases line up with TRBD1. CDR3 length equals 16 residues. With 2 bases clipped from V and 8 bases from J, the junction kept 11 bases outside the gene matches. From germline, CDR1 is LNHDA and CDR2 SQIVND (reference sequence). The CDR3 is CASSINTGGGMEPQHF. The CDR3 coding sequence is TGTGCCAGTAGTATAAATACAGGGGGAGGTATGGAGCCCCAGCATTTT.

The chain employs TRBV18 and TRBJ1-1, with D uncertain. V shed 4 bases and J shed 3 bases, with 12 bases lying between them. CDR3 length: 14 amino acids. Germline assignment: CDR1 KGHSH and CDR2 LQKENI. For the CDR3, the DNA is TGTGCCAGCTCACTCAGACATCAGGACACTGAAGCTTTCTTT. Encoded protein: CASSLRHQDTEAFF.

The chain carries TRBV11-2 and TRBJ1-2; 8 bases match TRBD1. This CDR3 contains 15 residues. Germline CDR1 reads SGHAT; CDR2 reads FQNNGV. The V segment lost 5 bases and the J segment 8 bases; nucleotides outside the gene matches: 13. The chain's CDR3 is CASSPQATGAYGYTF. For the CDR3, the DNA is TGTGCCAGCAGCCCCCAAGCGACAGGGGCGTACGGCTACACCTTC.

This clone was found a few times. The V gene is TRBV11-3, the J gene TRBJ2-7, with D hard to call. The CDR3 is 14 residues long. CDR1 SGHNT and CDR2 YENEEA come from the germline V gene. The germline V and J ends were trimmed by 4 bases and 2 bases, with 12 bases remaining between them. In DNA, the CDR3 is TGTGCCAGCAGCTCCCTGGAGAATCCCTACGAGCAGTACTTC. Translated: CASSSLENPYEQYF.

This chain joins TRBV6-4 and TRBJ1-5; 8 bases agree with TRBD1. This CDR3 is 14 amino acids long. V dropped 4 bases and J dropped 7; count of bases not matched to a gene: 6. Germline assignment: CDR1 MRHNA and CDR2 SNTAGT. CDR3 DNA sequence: TGTGCCAGCAGTGTACAGGGGGGAGGACAGCCCCAGCATTTT. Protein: CASSVQGGGQPQHF.

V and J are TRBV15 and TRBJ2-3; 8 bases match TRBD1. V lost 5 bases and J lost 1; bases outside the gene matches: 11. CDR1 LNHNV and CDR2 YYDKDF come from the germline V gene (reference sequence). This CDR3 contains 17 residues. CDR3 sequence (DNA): TGTGCCACCAGCTCCCTACCGGGACAGGTTGGCACAGATACGCAGTATTTT. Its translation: CATSSLPGQVGTDTQYF.

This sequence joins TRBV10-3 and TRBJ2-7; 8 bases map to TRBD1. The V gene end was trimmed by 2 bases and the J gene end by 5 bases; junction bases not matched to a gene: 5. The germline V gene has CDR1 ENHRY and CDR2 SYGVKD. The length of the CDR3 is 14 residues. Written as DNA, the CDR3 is TGTGCCATCAGTGAGCCGACGACAGGGGACGAGCAGTACTTC. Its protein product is CAISEPTTGDEQYF.

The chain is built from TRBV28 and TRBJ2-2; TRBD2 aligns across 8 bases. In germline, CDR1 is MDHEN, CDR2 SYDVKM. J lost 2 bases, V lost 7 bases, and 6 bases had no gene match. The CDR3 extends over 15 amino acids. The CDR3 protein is CASTPGGVNTGELFF. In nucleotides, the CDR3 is TGTGCCAGCACTCCCGGGGGGGTCAACACCGGGGAGCTGTTTTTT.

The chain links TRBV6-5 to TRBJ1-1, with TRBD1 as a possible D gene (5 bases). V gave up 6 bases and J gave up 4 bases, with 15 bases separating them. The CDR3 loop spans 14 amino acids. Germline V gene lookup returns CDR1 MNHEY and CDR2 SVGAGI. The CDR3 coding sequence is TGTGCCAGCAGGGCAGGGCTTATCGTCACTGAAGCTTTCTTT. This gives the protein CASRAGLIVTEAFF.

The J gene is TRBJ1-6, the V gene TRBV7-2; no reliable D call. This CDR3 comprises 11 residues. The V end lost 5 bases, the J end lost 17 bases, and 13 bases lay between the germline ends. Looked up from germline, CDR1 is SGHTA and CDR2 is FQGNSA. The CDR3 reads CASSVEGLIHF. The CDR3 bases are TGTGCCAGCAGCGTGGAGGGTTTAATCCACTTT. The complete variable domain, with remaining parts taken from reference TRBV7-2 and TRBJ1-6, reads GAGVSQSPSNKVTEKGKDVELRCDPISGHTALYWYRQSLGQGLEFLIYFQGNSAPDKSGLPSDRFSAERTGGSVSTLTIQRTQQEDSAVYLCASSVEGLIHFGNGTRLTVT.

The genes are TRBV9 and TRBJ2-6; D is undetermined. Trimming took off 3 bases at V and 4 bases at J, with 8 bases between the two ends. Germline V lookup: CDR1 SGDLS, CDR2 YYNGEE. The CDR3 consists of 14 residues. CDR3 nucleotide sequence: TGTGCCAGCAGCGCAGTGACAGGGGCCAACGTCCTGACTTTC. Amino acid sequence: CASSAVTGANVLTF.

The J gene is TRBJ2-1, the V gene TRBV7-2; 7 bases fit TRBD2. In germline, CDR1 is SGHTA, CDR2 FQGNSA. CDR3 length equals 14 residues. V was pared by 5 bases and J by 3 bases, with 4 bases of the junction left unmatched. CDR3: CASSEAGVYNEQFF. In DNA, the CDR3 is TGTGCCAGCAGCGAGGCGGGGGTCTACAATGAGCAGTTCTTC.

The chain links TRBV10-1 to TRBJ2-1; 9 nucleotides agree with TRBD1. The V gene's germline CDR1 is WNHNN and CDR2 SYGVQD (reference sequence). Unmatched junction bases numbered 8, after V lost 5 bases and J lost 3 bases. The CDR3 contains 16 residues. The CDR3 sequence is CASSPSDRGSYNEQFF. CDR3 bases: TGCGCCAGCAGTCCGTCCGACAGGGGGAGCTACAATGAGCAGTTCTTC.

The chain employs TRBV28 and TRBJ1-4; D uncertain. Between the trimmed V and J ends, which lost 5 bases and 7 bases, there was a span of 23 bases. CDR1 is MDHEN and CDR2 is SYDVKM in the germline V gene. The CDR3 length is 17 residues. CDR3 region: CASSPGDLPLEVEKLFF. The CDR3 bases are TGTGCCAGCAGTCCCGGTGACTTACCCCTAGAGGTTGAAAAACTGTTTTTT. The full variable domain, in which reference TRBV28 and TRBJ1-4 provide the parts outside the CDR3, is DVKVTQSSRYLVKRTGEKVFLECVQDMDHENMFWYRQDPGLGLRLIYFSYDVKMKEKGDIPEGYSVSREKKERFSLILESASTNQTSMYLCASSPGDLPLEVEKLFFGSGTQLSVL.

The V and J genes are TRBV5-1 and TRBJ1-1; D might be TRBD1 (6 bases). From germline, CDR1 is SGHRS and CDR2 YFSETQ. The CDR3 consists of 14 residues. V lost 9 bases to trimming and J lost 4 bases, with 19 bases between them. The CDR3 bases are TGCGCCACTTCCCTCTCAGGGGTTATCACTGAAGCTTTCTTT. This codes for CATSLSGVITEAFF.

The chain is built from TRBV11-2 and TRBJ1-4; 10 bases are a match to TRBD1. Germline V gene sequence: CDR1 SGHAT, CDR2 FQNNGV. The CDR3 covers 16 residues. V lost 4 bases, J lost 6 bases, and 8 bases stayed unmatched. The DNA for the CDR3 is TGTGCCAGCAGCTCCCAGGACAGGGGGGCCCATGAAAAACTGTTTTTT. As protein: CASSSQDRGAHEKLFF.

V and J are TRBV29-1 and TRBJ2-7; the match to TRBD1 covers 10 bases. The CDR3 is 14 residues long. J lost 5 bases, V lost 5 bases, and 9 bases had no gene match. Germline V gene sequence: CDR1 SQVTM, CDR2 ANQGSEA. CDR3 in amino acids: CSVIPGTGVDEQYF. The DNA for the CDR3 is TGCAGCGTTATACCCGGGACAGGGGTCGACGAGCAGTACTTC.

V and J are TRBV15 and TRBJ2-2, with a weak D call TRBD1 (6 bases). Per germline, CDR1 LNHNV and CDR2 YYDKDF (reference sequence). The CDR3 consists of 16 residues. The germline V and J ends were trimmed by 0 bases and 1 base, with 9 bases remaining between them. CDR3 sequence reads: CATSRETGMNTGELFF. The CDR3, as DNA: TGTGCCACCAGCAGAGAGACAGGAATGAACACCGGGGAGCTGTTTTTT. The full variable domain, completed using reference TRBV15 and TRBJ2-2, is DAMVIQNPRYQVTQFGKPVTLSCSQTLNHNVMYWYQQKSSQAPKLLFHYYDKDFNNEADTPDNFQSRRPNTSFCFLDIRSPGLGDTAMYLCATSRETGMNTGELFFGEGSRLTVL.

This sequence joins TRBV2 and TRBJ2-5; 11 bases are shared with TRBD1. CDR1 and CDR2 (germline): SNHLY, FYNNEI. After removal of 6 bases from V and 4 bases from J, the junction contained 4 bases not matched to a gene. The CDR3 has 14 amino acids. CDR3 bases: TGTGCCAGCAGCTGGACAGGGGGCGCAGAGACCCAGTACTTC. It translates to CASSWTGGAETQYF.

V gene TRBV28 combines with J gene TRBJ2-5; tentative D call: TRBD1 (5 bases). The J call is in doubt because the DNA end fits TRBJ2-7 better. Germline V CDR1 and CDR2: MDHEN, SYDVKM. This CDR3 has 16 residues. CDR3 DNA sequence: TGTGCCAGCAGCCCCATCAGGGTGGGATCCTCCTACGAGCAGTACTTC. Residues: CASSPIRVGSSYEQYF.